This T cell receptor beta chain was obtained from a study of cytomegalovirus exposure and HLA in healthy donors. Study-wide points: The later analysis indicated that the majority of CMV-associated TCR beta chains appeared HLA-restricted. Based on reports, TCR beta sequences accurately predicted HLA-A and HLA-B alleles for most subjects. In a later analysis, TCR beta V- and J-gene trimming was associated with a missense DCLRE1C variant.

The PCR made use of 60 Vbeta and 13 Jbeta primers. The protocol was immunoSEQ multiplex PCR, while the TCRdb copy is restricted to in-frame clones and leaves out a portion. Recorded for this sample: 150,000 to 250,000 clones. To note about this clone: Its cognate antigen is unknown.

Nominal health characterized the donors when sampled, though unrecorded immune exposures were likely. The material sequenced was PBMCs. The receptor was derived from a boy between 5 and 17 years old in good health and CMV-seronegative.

This CDR3 is CASSEDGRSTGELFF. CDR3 in DNA: TGTGCCAGCAGCGAGGACGGGAGAAGCACCGGGGAGCTGTTTTTT. V is TRBV9 and J is TRBJ2-2; TRBD2 is a possible D gene (6 bases). Per the germline V gene, CDR1 is SGDLS and CDR2 is YYNGEE. V dropped 3 bases and J dropped 4 bases, with 13 bases sitting between them. The CDR3 has 15 amino acids.